The 11 T cell receptor beta chains given below trace back to one sample, sequenced in a study of blood T cell repertoires in COVID-19 (dated by TCRdb to the early 2020s). Receptors were amplified or captured by the immunoSEQ multiplex PCR assay. The clones in this table, taken by TCRdb from immuneACCESS, are in-frame only. Not every clone is retained; where verified, under half of the shortfall comes from an unresolved V gene, and the cause of the rest is unknown. The sample data list approximately 380,000 clones, and 88% of these were observed just once. The top ten clones comprise less than 1.5% of the sample. The source material was PBMCs or T cells enriched from blood (not recorded which). The origin of the receptors is a woman under 30 who had recovered from COVID-19.

The rearrangement links TRBV24-1 to TRBJ2-7, with 10 bases lining up with TRBD1. Germline lookup yields CDR1 KGHDR and CDR2 SFDVKD. The CDR3 totals 15 residues. V lost 4 bases and J lost 2; bases outside the gene matches: 4. In DNA form, the CDR3 reads TGTGCCACCAGTGAGTCCGGGACAGGGGCCTACGAGCAGTACTTC. Its protein product is CATSESGTGAYEQYF.

The sample holds one count of this clone. The chain is built from TRBV6-5 and TRBJ1-6; D might be TRBD1 (5 bases). Germline values: CDR1 MNHEY, CDR2 SVGAGI. The CDR3 runs to 16 residues. V lost 4 bases and J lost 7, with 17 bases in between. The CDR3 bases are TGTGCCAGCAGTTCCTTCCCCCAGGGATACAATTCACCCCTCCACTTT. This gives the protein CASSSFPQGYNSPLHF.

The chain is built from TRBV5-8 and TRBJ2-3, with 7 bases aligning to TRBD2. J gave up 0 bases and V 2 bases, and 6 bases lay outside the gene matches. Germline CDR1 SGHTS, CDR2 YDEGEE. The CDR3 covers 16 residues. CDR3 sequence reads: CASSFALAASTDTQYF. The CDR3 DNA follows: TGTGCCAGCAGCTTCGCGCTAGCGGCTAGCACAGATACGCAGTATTTT.

The CDR3 is CASSFVRLGAQYF. CDR3 bases: TGTGCCAGCAGCTTCGTTCGATTAGGGGCGCAGTATTTT. The chain is built from TRBV5-8 and TRBJ2-3; possible D gene TRBD1, 5 bases. The CDR3 consists of 13 residues. Trimming cost V 2 bases and J 10 bases, with 14 bases left between them. From germline, CDR1 is SGHTS and CDR2 YDEGEE.

This chain joins TRBV24-1 and TRBJ2-5; maybe TRBD1 (6 bases). Germline-derived CDR1 and CDR2 are KGHDR and SFDVKD. The CDR3 extends over 13 amino acids. V was trimmed by 7 bases and J by 5 bases, leaving 13 bases between them. The CDR3, as DNA: TGTGCCACCAGACGAACAGGGAGTGAGACCCAGTACTTC. Its protein product is CATRRTGSETQYF.

The chain joins TRBV7-8 to TRBJ2-2; 7 bases agree with TRBD1. Germline loops: CDR1 SGHVS, CDR2 FQNEAQ. J was trimmed by 4 bases and V by 10 bases; bases with no gene match: 3. CDR3 length equals 12 residues. The CDR3 nucleotides are TGTGCCACCTCAGGGGGCACCGGGGAGCTGTTTTTT. It codes for CATSGGTGELFF.

The chain links TRBV7-9 to TRBJ2-5; 9 bases match TRBD1. The CDR3 contains 16 residues. Germline V gene data show CDR1 as SEHNR and CDR2 as FQNEAQ (reference sequence). Trimming took 4 bases from V and 4 from J; bases not matched to a gene: 10. The chain's CDR3 is CASSSPSLDRGETQYF. In DNA form, the CDR3 reads TGTGCCAGCAGCTCCCCTTCTTTGGACAGGGGAGAGACCCAGTACTTC.

The rearrangement joins TRBV7-2 to TRBJ1-3; D uncertain. This CDR3 contains 15 residues. Germline V gene data show CDR1 as SGHTA and CDR2 as FQGNSA. Trimming left V 1 base short and J 0 bases short, with 7 bases between. The CDR3 spells CASSLVGISGNTIYF. In DNA, the CDR3 is TGTGCCAGCAGCTTAGTCGGGATCTCTGGAAACACCATATATTTT.

This rearrangement joins TRBV18 to TRBJ1-1, with TRBD1 matching 7 bases. The CDR3 covers 14 residues. J gave up 8 bases and V 5 bases, and 11 bases lay outside the gene matches. Germline values: CDR1 KGHSH, CDR2 LQKENI. The CDR3 bases are TGTGCCAGCTCAATAACAGGGGCAGTTACGGAAGCTTTCTTT. This codes for CASSITGAVTEAFF.

The gene calls are TRBV5-1 and TRBJ1-4, with a weak D call TRBD1 (6 bases). Trimming stripped 3 bases from V and 4 bases from J, with 16 bases between. Germline loops: CDR1 SGHRS, CDR2 YFSETQ. The length of the CDR3 is 16 residues. CDR3 loop: CASSSEWTAINEKLFF. DNA for the CDR3: TGCGCCAGCAGCTCGGAGTGGACAGCGATTAATGAAAAACTGTTTTTT.

This rearrangement joins TRBV19 to TRBJ1-2; 7 nucleotides align to TRBD1. The length of the CDR3 is 15 residues. V lost 4 bases to trimming and J lost 3 bases; unmatched junction nucleotides: 8. Germline V gene data show CDR1 as LNHDA and CDR2 as SQIVND (reference sequence). CDR3 loop: CASSTWTGYDYGYTF. CDR3 sequence (DNA): TGTGCCAGTAGTACCTGGACAGGATACGACTATGGCTACACCTTC.